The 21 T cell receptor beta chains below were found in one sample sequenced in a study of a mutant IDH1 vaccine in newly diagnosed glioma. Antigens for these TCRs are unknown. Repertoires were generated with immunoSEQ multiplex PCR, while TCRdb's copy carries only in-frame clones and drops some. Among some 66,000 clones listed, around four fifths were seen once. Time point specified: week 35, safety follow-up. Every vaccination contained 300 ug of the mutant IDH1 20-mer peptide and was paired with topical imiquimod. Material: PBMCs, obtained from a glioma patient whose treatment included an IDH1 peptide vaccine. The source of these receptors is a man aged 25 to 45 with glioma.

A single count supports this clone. CDR3 nucleotides: TGCGCCAGCAGCTTGGTGCCGGGGGATTATGAGACCCAGTACTTC. Translation gives CASSLVPGDYETQYF. V usage is TRBV5-1 and J usage is TRBJ2-5, with D perhaps matching TRBD2 (6 bases). With 0 bases removed from V and 5 bases from J, the gap between germline ends came to 14 bases. Germline CDR1 reads SGHRS; CDR2 reads YFSETQ. This CDR3 spans 15 amino acids.

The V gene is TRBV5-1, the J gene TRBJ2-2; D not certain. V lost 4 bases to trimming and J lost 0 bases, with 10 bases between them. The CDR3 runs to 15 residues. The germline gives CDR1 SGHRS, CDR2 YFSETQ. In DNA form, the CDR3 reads TGCGCCAGCAGCCCGGCGGTGGCGAACACCGGGGAGCTGTTTTTT. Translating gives CASSPAVANTGELFF.

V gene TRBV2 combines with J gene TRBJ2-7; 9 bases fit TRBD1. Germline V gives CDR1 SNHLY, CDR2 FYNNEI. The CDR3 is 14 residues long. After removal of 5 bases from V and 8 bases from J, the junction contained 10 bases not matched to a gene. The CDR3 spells CASSQDRGLFKQYF. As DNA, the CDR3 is TGTGCCAGCAGTCAGGACAGGGGTCTGTTCAAGCAGTACTTC.

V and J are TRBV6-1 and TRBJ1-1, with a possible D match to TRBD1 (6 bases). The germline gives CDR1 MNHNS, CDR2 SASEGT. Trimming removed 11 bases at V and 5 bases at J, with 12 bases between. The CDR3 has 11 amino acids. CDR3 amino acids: CACTQGTEAFF. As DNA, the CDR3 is TGTGCCTGCACTCAGGGGACTGAAGCTTTCTTT.

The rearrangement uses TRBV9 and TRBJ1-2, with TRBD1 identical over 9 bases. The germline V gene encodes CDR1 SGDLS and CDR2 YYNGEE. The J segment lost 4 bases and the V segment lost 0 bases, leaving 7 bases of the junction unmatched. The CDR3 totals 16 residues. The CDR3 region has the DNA TGTGCCAGCAGCGTAGACACCCGGGACAGGGCCTATGGCTACACCTTC. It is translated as CASSVDTRDRAYGYTF.

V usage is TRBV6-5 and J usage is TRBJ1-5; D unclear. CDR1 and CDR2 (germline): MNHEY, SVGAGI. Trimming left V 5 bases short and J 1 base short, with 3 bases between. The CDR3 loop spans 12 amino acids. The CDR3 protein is CASSPSNQPQHF. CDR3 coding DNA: TGTGCCAGCAGTCCCAGCAATCAGCCCCAGCATTTT.

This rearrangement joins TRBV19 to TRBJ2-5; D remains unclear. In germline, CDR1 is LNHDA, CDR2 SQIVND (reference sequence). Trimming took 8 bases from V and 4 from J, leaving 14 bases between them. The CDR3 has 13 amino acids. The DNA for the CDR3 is TGTGCCAGTCGCCGTGACAATGGAGAGACCCAGTACTTC. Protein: CASRRDNGETQYF. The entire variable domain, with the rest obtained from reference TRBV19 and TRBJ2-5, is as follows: DGGITQSPKYLFRKEGQNVTLSCEQNLNHDAMYWYRQDPGQGLRLIYYSQIVNDFQKGDIAEGYSVSREKKESFPLTVTSAQKNPTAFYLCASRRDNGETQYFGPGTRLLVL.

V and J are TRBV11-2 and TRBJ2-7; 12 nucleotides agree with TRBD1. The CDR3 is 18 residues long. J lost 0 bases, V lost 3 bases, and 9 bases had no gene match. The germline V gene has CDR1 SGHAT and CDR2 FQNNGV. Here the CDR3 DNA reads TGTGCCAGCAGCTTTGGGACAGGGGGCATCTTGGGCTCCTACGAGCAGTACTTC. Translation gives CASSFGTGGILGSYEQYF. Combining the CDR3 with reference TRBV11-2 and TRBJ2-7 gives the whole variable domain EAGVAQSPRYKIIEKRQSVAFWCNPISGHATLYWYQQILGQGPKLLIQFQNNGVVDDSQLPKDRFSAERLKGVDSTLKIQPAKLEDSAVYLCASSFGTGGILGSYEQYFGPGTRLTVT.

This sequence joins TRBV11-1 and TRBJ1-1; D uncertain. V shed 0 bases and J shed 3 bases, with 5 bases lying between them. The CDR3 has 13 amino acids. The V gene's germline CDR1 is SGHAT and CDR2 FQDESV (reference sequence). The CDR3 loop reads CASSLARYTEAFF. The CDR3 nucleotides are TGTGCCAGCAGCTTAGCGCGATACACTGAAGCTTTCTTT.

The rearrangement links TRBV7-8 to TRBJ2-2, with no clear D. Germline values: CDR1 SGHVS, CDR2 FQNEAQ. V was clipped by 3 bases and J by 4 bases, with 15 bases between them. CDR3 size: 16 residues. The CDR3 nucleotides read TGTGCCAGCAGCTTGGTGGGCAGCTTTTTCACCGGGGAGCTGTTTTTT. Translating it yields CASSLVGSFFTGELFF.

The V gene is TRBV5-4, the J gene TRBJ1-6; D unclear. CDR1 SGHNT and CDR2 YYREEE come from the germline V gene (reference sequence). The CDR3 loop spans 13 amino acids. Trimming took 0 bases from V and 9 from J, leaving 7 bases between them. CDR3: CASSLESGSPLHF. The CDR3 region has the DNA TGTGCCAGCAGCTTGGAATCTGGTTCACCCCTCCACTTT. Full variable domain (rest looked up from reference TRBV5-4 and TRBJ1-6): ETGVTQSPTHLIKTRGQQVTLRCSSQSGHNTVSWYQQALGQGPQFIFQYYREEENGRGNFPPRFSGLQFPNYSSELNVNALELDDSALYLCASSLESGSPLHFGNGTRLTVT.

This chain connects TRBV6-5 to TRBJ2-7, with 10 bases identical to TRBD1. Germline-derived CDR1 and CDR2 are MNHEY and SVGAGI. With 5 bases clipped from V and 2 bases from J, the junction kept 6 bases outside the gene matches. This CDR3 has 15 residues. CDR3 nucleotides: TGTGCCAGCAGTCGGGGACAGGGGATTCCCTACGAGCAGTACTTC. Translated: CASSRGQGIPYEQYF.

Here the CDR3 DNA reads TGCGCCAGCAGCTTCCAGGCATCGAACTATGGCTACACCTTC. Translation gives CASSFQASNYGYTF. V gene TRBV5-1 combines with J gene TRBJ1-2; D unclear. V was shortened by 2 bases and J by 2 bases, with 10 bases between the two germline ends. The CDR3 spans 14 residues. Germline CDR1 and CDR2: SGHRS and YFSETQ.

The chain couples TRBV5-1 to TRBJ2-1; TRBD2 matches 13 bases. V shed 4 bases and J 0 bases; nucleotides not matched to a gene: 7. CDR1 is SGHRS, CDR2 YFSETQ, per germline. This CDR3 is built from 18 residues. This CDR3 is CASSGRTSGGLSYNEQFF. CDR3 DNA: TGCGCCAGCAGCGGTCGGACTAGCGGGGGCCTCTCCTACAATGAGCAGTTCTTC.

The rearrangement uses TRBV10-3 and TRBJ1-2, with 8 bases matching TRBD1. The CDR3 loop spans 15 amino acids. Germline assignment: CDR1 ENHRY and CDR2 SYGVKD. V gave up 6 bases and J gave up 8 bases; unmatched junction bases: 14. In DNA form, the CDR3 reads TGTGCCATCAGCGAGAGGGACAGGCGCCTTGAAGGCTACACCTTC. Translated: CAISERDRRLEGYTF.

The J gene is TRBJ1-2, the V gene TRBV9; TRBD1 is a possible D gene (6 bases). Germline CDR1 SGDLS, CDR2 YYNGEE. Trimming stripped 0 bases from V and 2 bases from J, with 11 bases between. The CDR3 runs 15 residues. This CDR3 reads CASSVEVGGNYGYTF. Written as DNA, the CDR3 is TGTGCCAGCAGCGTAGAGGTAGGGGGGAACTATGGCTACACCTTC.

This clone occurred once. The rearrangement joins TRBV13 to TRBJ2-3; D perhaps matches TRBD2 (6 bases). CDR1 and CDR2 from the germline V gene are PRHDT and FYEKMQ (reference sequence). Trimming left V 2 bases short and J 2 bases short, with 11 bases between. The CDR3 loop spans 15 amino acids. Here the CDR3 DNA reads TGTGCCAGCAGCTTATATGAGGGACTCACAGATACGCAGTATTTT. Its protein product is CASSLYEGLTDTQYF. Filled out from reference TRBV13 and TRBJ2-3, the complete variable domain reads AAGVIQSPRHLIKEKRETATLKCYPIPRHDTVYWYQQGPGQDPQFLISFYEKMQSDKGSIPDRFSAQQFSDYHSELNMSSLELGDSALYFCASSLYEGLTDTQYFGPGTRLTVL.

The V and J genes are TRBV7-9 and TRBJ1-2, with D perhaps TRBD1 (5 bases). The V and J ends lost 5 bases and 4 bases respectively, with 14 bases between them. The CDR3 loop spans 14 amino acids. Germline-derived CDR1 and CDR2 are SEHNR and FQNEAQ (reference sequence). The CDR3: CASSAPGGSYGYTF. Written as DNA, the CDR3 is TGTGCCAGCAGCGCGCCGGGGGGGAGCTATGGCTACACCTTC.

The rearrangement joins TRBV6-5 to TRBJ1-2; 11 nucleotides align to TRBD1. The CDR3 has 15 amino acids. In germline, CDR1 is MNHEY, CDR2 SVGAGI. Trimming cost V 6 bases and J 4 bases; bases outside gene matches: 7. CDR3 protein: CASRGTGGASYGYTF. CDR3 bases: TGTGCCAGCAGGGGGACAGGGGGTGCTAGCTATGGCTACACCTTC.

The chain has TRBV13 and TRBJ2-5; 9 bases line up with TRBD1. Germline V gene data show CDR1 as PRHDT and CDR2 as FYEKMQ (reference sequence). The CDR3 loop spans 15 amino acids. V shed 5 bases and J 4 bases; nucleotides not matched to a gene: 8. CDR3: CASSDTGTGIETQYF. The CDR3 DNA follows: TGTGCCAGCAGCGATACCGGGACAGGGATAGAGACCCAGTACTTC.

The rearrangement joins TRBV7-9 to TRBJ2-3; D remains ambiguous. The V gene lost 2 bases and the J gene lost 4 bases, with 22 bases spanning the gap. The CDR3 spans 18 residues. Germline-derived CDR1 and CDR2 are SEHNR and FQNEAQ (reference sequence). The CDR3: CASSLRNHRDSIPDTQYF. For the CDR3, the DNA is TGTGCCAGCAGCTTACGAAACCATCGAGACTCAATCCCAGATACGCAGTATTTT. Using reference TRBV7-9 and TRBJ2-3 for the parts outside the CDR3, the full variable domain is DTGVSQNPRHKITKRGQNVTFRCDPISEHNRLYWYRQTLGQGPEFLTYFQNEAQLEKSRLLSDRFSAERPKGSFSTLEIQRTEQGDSAMYLCASSLRNHRDSIPDTQYFGPGTRLTVL.